This TCR beta chain was captured by sequencing in a study of shared clonotypes between healthy human individuals. Method: immunoSEQ multiplex PCR; TCRdb's copy keeps in-frame clones and lacks some. Of hundreds of thousands of clones in the sample, roughly 96% were seen once. With respect to this clone: Its antigen is unidentified.

The naive CD8 population came from CD45RO-negative cells selected for CCR7, without terminally differentiated effector memory CD45RA+ cells. Study-level points and caveats: Memory subsets generally showed smaller estimated richness than naive subsets did.

Germline V gene sequence: CDR1 SGDLS, CDR2 YYNGEE. The CDR3 spans 19 residues. V trimming: 4 bases; J trimming: 4 bases; junction bases outside the gene matches: 11. This receptor was taken from a woman aged 25 to 39 in good health. The chain employs TRBV9 and TRBJ2-2, with TRBD2 identical over 15 bases. The sequencing input was naive CD8+ T cells sorted from blood. CDR3 protein: CASSPRTSGRAGVTGELFF. For the CDR3, the DNA is TGTGCCAGCAGCCCCAGGACTAGCGGGAGGGCCGGGGTCACCGGGGAGCTGTTTTTT.